What follows are 5 T cell receptor beta chains derived from one specimen sequenced in a study of cytomegalovirus exposure and HLA in healthy donors. The primer mix had 60 Vbeta and 13 Jbeta primers. Measured with immunoSEQ multiplex PCR; TCRdb has only the in-frame clones, and not every one. The sample lists 110,000 or so clones; roughly two thirds were seen once. Source material: PBMCs. The receptor source for this set is a man in his late teens or twenties in good health and CMV-seropositive.

V gene TRBV28 combines with J gene TRBJ1-4; 8 bases are a match to TRBD1. V gave up 4 bases and J gave up 6 bases; unmatched junction bases: 7. The CDR3 extends over 15 amino acids. The germline V gene encodes CDR1 MDHEN and CDR2 SYDVKM. The CDR3 reads CASSSLQGADEKLFF. The CDR3, as DNA: TGTGCCAGCAGTTCACTCCAGGGGGCAGATGAAAAACTGTTTTTT.

The chain has TRBV18 and TRBJ2-3; TRBD2 matches 11 bases. Per germline, CDR1 KGHSH and CDR2 LQKENI. V was pared by 6 bases and J by 2 bases, with 16 bases of the junction left unmatched. The CDR3 spans 19 residues. The CDR3 region has the DNA TGTGCCAGCTCGCCTATAGATAGGACTAGCGGGTCACTCACAGATACGCAGTATTTT. This sequence encodes CASSPIDRTSGSLTDTQYF.

This chain joins TRBV10-1 and TRBJ2-5; TRBD2 matches at 12 bases. The CDR3 totals 15 residues. J lost 9 bases, V lost 4 bases, and 9 bases had no gene match. In germline, CDR1 is WNHNN, CDR2 SYGVQD (reference sequence). The CDR3 region has the DNA TGCGCCAGCAGTGCGGGACTAGCGGGTAGGGCGGCCCAGTACTTC. Translation: CASSAGLAGRAAQYF.

This clone appeared a few times. This chain connects TRBV5-5 to TRBJ2-5, with TRBD1 identical over 8 bases. Germline values: CDR1 SGHKS, CDR2 YYEKEE (reference sequence). Losses at the gene ends were 2 bases for V and 5 bases for J; bases not matched to a gene: 5. The CDR3 has 14 residues. In DNA form, the CDR3 reads TGTGCCAGCAGCTTTGGACAGGGATGGGAGACCCAGTACTTC. Protein: CASSFGQGWETQYF.

V and J are TRBV5-1 and TRBJ2-3; the match to TRBD1 covers 8 bases. The CDR3 covers 20 residues. Germline V CDR1 and CDR2: SGHRS, YFSETQ. Trimming cost V 0 bases and J 0 bases; bases outside gene matches: 15. This chain's CDR3 is CASSLAFGTGGSTSTDTQYF. The CDR3 DNA is TGCGCCAGCAGCTTGGCCTTCGGGACAGGAGGGTCGACTAGCACAGATACGCAGTATTTT. Filled out from reference TRBV5-1 and TRBJ2-3, the complete variable domain reads KAGVTQTPRYLIKTRGQQVTLSCSPISGHRSVSWYQQTPGQGLQFLFEYFSETQRNKGNFPGRFSGRQFSNSRSEMNVSTLELGDSALYLCASSLAFGTGGSTSTDTQYFGPGTRLTVL.